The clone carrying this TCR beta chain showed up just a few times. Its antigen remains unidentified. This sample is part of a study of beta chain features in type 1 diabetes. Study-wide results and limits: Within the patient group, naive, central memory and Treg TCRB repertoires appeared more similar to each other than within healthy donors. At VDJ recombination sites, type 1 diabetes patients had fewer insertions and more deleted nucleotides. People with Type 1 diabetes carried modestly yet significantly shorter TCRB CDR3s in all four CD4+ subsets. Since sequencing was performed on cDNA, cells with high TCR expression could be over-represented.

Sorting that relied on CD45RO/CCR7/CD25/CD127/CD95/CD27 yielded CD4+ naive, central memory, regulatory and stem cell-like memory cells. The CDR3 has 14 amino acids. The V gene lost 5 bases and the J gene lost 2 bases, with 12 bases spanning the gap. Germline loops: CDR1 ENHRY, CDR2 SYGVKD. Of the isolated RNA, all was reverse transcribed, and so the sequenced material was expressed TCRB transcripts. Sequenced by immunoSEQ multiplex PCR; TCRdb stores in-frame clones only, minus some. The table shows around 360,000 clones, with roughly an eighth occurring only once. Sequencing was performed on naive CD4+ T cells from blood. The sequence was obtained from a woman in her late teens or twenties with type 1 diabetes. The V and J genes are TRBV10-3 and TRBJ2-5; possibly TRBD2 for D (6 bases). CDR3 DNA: TGTGCCATCAGTCTGGGAGGAAGACAAGAGACCCAGTACTTC. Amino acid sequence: CAISLGGRQETQYF.